The 19 T cell receptor beta chains given below trace back to one sample, sequenced in a study of technical replicates of blood from a few donors. Sequencing was performed with immunoSEQ multiplex PCR; in TCRdb, only in-frame clones are kept and a portion is missing. This table holds over 50,000 clones, 97% found once. The source material was T cells isolated from PBMCs. All receptors derive from a human donor in good health.

The chain employs TRBV30 and TRBJ1-1; TRBD1 agrees at 7 bases. The CDR3 covers 16 residues. CDR1 GTSNPN and CDR2 SVGIG come from the germline V gene (reference sequence). J was trimmed by 5 bases and V by 2 bases; bases with no gene match: 14. The CDR3 loop is CAWSPRTGLGITEAFF. The CDR3 coding sequence is TGTGCCTGGAGTCCCCGGACAGGTCTTGGGATAACTGAAGCTTTCTTT.

The V and J genes are TRBV6-4 and TRBJ1-2, with D tentatively TRBD1 (5 bases). There are 16 residues in the CDR3. V lost 0 bases and J 2 bases, leaving 13 bases between the germline ends. CDR1 MRHNA and CDR2 SNTAGT come from the germline V gene. CDR3 coding DNA: TGTGCCAGCAGTGACTCGATCGGAGGGGAAAACTATGGCTACACCTTC. The encoded protein is CASSDSIGGENYGYTF.

The rearrangement uses TRBV11-2 and TRBJ2-1; the D is unclear. Trimming cost V 0 bases and J 6 bases, with 6 bases left between them. Germline-derived CDR1 and CDR2 are SGHAT and FQNNGV. CDR3 length equals 13 residues. The DNA for the CDR3 is TGTGCCAGCAGCTTAGATGCGGTCAATGAGCAGTTCTTC. It is translated as CASSLDAVNEQFF. Together with reference TRBV11-2 and TRBJ2-1, the CDR3 gives the full variable domain: EAGVAQSPRYKIIEKRQSVAFWCNPISGHATLYWYQQILGQGPKLLIQFQNNGVVDDSQLPKDRFSAERLKGVDSTLKIQPAKLEDSAVYLCASSLDAVNEQFFGPGTRLTVL.

The chain couples TRBV28 to TRBJ1-1; D uncertain. Germline loops: CDR1 MDHEN, CDR2 SYDVKM. This CDR3 comprises 14 residues. Trimming took off 3 bases at V and 3 bases at J, with 11 bases between the two ends. This CDR3 reads CASSFSGIHTEAFF. CDR3 DNA: TGTGCCAGCAGTTTTTCTGGCATCCACACTGAAGCTTTCTTT.

The V gene is TRBV11-2, the J gene TRBJ2-1; possibly TRBD2 for D (6 bases). CDR1 and CDR2 (germline): SGHAT, FQNNGV. The V end was cut by 4 bases, the J end by 0 bases, with 10 bases between. This CDR3 has 15 residues. The DNA of the CDR3 is TGTGCCAGCAGCTCAGTGGGGGGCTCCTACAATGAGCAGTTCTTC. It yields the protein CASSSVGGSYNEQFF.

The rearrangement joins TRBV29-1 to TRBJ1-2, with 7 bases fitting TRBD1. The CDR3 contains 15 residues. Per germline, CDR1 SQVTM and CDR2 ANQGSEA. V was clipped by 0 bases and J by 9 bases; unmatched bases: 13. For the CDR3, the DNA is TGCAGCGTTGAAGATCTTCAGGGGGGCCTACCCAGCTACACCTTC. Translated: CSVEDLQGGLPSYTF.

The chain uses TRBV6-5 and TRBJ2-5; D possibly corresponds to TRBD2 (5 bases). Per germline, CDR1 MNHEY and CDR2 SVGAGI. The CDR3 totals 15 residues. V was shortened by 4 bases and J by 5 bases, with 17 bases between the two germline ends. The CDR3 here is CASSFTPTTGETQYF. As DNA, the CDR3 is TGTGCCAGCAGTTTCACACCCACCACGGGGGAGACCCAGTACTTC.

The chain is built from TRBV2 and TRBJ2-1; D is unresolved. The CDR3 has 14 amino acids. The V end was cut by 7 bases, the J end by 8 bases, with 18 bases between. Germline-derived CDR1 and CDR2 are SNHLY and FYNNEI. The CDR3 spells CASIRAPSSHEQFF. DNA for the CDR3: TGTGCCAGCATCCGAGCTCCGAGCTCCCATGAGCAGTTCTTC.

The rearrangement joins TRBV6-1 to TRBJ2-1, with a weak D call TRBD2 (5 bases). The germline V and J ends were trimmed by 0 bases and 8 bases, with 20 bases remaining between them. The germline V gene has CDR1 MNHNS and CDR2 SASEGT. The CDR3 sequence is 17 residues long. CDR3 sequence (DNA): TGTGCCAGCAGTGAAGCTCCGGGAATGTGGAGCGCGGATGAGCAGTTCTTC. Its protein is CASSEAPGMWSADEQFF.

This sequence joins TRBV28 and TRBJ2-7; 11 bases fit TRBD1. Germline V gene data show CDR1 as MDHEN and CDR2 as SYDVKM. The CDR3 has 16 residues. V gave up 5 bases and J gave up 7 bases; unmatched junction bases: 13. As DNA, the CDR3 is TGTGCCAGCAGTCCCAGGGGACCGGGACAGGGGGGGGAGCAGTACTTC. Translating it yields CASSPRGPGQGGEQYF.

Points on this clone: In the same sample, other DNA sequences code for this CDR3. This chain connects TRBV5-4 to TRBJ2-3; no clear D gene. V was cut by 0 bases and J by 0 bases, with 8 bases left in between. CDR1 and CDR2 from the germline V gene are SGHNT and YYREEE (reference sequence). The CDR3 runs to 15 residues. CDR3 sequence reads: CASSLGGASTDTQYF. CDR3 nucleotides: TGTGCCAGCAGCTTGGGAGGCGCTAGCACAGATACGCAGTATTTT.

The chain combines TRBV12-5 with TRBJ2-2; 9 bases align to TRBD1. Germline-derived CDR1 and CDR2 are LGHNT and FRNRAP. Unmatched junction bases numbered 10, after V lost 0 bases and J lost 2 bases. This CDR3 region has 19 residues. The CDR3 region has the DNA TGTGCTAGTGGTTTGGTACCCAAGGACAGGGGAAGTAACACCGGGGAGCTGTTTTTT. Translation gives CASGLVPKDRGSNTGELFF.

J is TRBJ1-1 and V is TRBV19; 7 nucleotides line up with TRBD1. The CDR3 loop spans 17 amino acids. The germline V gene has CDR1 LNHDA and CDR2 SQIVND (reference sequence). With 5 bases clipped from V and 0 bases from J, the junction kept 12 bases outside the gene matches. CDR3 DNA: TGTGCCAGTAGTGGACACCCTGGGACAGTGATGAACACTGAAGCTTTCTTT. Translation: CASSGHPGTVMNTEAFF. Supplemented by reference TRBV19 and TRBJ1-1, the full variable domain reads DGGITQSPKYLFRKEGQNVTLSCEQNLNHDAMYWYRQDPGQGLRLIYYSQIVNDFQKGDIAEGYSVSREKKESFPLTVTSAQKNPTAFYLCASSGHPGTVMNTEAFFGQGTRLTVV.

This clone was seen only once. V usage is TRBV7-2 and J usage is TRBJ1-3, with a possible D match to TRBD1 (6 bases). The V end lost 5 bases, the J end lost 0 bases, and 11 bases lay between the germline ends. CDR1 is SGHTA and CDR2 is FQGNSA in the germline V gene. The CDR3 has 15 residues. CDR3 sequence (DNA): TGTGCCAGCAGCAACAGGGTGAGCTCTGGAAACACCATATATTTT. This encodes CASSNRVSSGNTIYF.

V and J are TRBV27 and TRBJ1-6; no clear D gene. The CDR3 contains 12 residues. The germline V gene encodes CDR1 MNHEY and CDR2 SMNVEV (reference sequence). The V gene lost 4 bases and the J gene lost 10 bases, with 8 bases spanning the gap. The CDR3 is CASSYGRSPLHF. CDR3 bases: TGTGCCAGCAGTTATGGGAGGTCACCCCTCCACTTT.

The chain recombines TRBV30 with TRBJ1-1; 7 bases line up with TRBD1. Trimming cost V 4 bases and J 7 bases; bases outside gene matches: 3. CDR1 GTSNPN and CDR2 SVGIG come from the germline V gene (reference sequence). CDR3 length: 11 amino acids. CDR3 loop: CAWTTGNEAFF. The DNA of the CDR3 is TGTGCCTGGACGACAGGGAATGAAGCTTTCTTT.

The chain recombines TRBV9 with TRBJ2-5; weak D call: TRBD2 (6 bases). V lost 0 bases and J lost 1, with 7 bases in between. Germline CDR1 reads SGDLS; CDR2 reads YYNGEE. The CDR3 spans 14 residues. CDR3 coding DNA: TGTGCCAGCAGCGTAGAACTAGCCCAAGAGACCCAGTACTTC. It translates to CASSVELAQETQYF.

This clone is a singleton in its sample. The rearrangement joins TRBV30 to TRBJ1-5; possible D gene TRBD1, 5 bases. Germline V gene data show CDR1 as GTSNPN and CDR2 as SVGIG (reference sequence). The CDR3 totals 13 residues. V was shortened by 3 bases and J by 4 bases, with 10 bases between the two germline ends. CDR3 in DNA: TGTGCCTGGAGGGGACTGACTAATCAGCCCCAGCATTTT. Translation gives CAWRGLTNQPQHF.

With respect to this clone: The junction shows a germline mismatch at one end, possibly a read error. At the DNA level, this CDR3 is encoded by other sequences in the same sample as well. V and J are TRBV30 and TRBJ2-2; tentative D call: TRBD2 (5 bases). Germline assignment: CDR1 GTSNPN and CDR2 SVGIG (reference sequence). The CDR3 covers 14 residues. CDR3 DNA: TGTGCTTGGAGTGCAGGTCAACGGGGCGGGGAGCTGTTTTTT. Translation: CAWSAGQRGGELFF.